The 27 T cell receptor beta chains below were found in one sample sequenced in a study of CD8 T cells in Susac syndrome. Random hexamers were used to reverse transcribe an amount of about 0.5 to 1 ug RNA. Via MiXCR, TCRdb re-called the immunoSEQ multiplex PCR reads, giving one row per CDR3 protein. The sample comprises some 120,000 distinct CDR3 sequences, 90% to 95% of which are singletons, and roughly 0.12% rests with the top ten. Sequenced material: CD4+ T cells from PBMCs. The source is a human donor in good health.

The CDR3 DNA is TGTGCCAGCAGCTCGGACGGGGGATACACAGATACGCAGTATTTT. This translates into CASSSDGGYTDTQYF. The chain combines TRBV5-4 with TRBJ2-3, with TRBD2 as a possible D gene (6 bases). The CDR3 length is 15 residues. Germline V gene data show CDR1 as SGHNT and CDR2 as YYREEE (reference sequence). V was clipped by 3 bases and J by 2 bases, with 13 bases between them. Drawing the rest from reference TRBV5-4 and TRBJ2-3, the complete variable domain is ETGVTQSPTHLIKTRGQQVTLRCSSQSGHNTVSWYQQALGQGPQFIFQYYREEENGRGNFPPRFSGLQFPNYSSELNVNALELDDSALYLCASSSDGGYTDTQYFGPGTRLTVL.

The chain uses TRBV30 and TRBJ1-5; a possible D gene is TRBD1 (5 bases). CDR3 length equals 13 residues. Trimming cost V 2 bases and J 5 bases, with 10 bases left between them. CDR1 is GTSNPN, CDR2 SVGIG, per germline (reference sequence). CDR3 coding DNA: TGTGCCTGGAGTCGGGGGACCGATCAGCCCCAGCATTTT. Translated: CAWSRGTDQPQHF.

V usage is TRBV5-6 and J usage is TRBJ2-5; 8 bases align to TRBD2. Germline V CDR1 and CDR2: SGHDT, YYEEEE. V shed 7 bases, J shed 5 bases, and the junction held 13 bases outside the gene matches. The CDR3 is made up of 15 amino acids. The CDR3 spells CASRRRGTRQETQYF. CDR3 nucleotides: TGTGCCAGCCGCCGAAGAGGGACTAGACAGGAGACCCAGTACTTC.

The chain combines TRBV6-7 with TRBJ2-7; 11 bases are shared with TRBD2. TRBV6-7 is an ORF for which the function is uncertain. Losses at the gene ends were 6 bases for V and 7 bases for J; bases not matched to a gene: 14. CDR3 size: 16 residues. The CDR3 reads CASREGTSGSWREQYF. The DNA for the CDR3 is TGTGCCAGCAGGGAGGGCACTAGCGGGAGCTGGAGGGAGCAGTACTTC.

CDR3 residues: CASRGRGPLYGYTF. The CDR3 nucleotides read TGTGCCAGCAGGGGAAGGGGGCCCCTCTATGGCTACACCTTC. The chain recombines TRBV28 with TRBJ1-2; 7 bases align to TRBD1. This CDR3 comprises 14 residues. The germline V gene has CDR1 MDHEN and CDR2 SYDVKM. V was clipped by 6 bases and J by 4 bases; unmatched bases: 8.

The rearrangement joins TRBV5-1 to TRBJ2-3; TRBD2 matches at 11 bases. Germline lookup yields CDR1 SGHRS and CDR2 YFSETQ. This CDR3 has 16 residues. Trimming at V came to 2 bases and at J to 2 bases, leaving 4 bases not matched to a gene. The DNA for the CDR3 is TGCGCCAGCAGCTTCGGACTAGCGGGTTTCACAGATACGCAGTATTTT. Translation: CASSFGLAGFTDTQYF.

The chain links TRBV15 to TRBJ2-3; 7 nucleotides line up with TRBD2. CDR1 is LNHNV and CDR2 is YYDKDF in the germline V gene (reference sequence). J was trimmed by 2 bases and V by 3 bases; bases with no gene match: 5. The CDR3 spans 15 residues. CDR3 nucleotides: TGTGCCACCAGCAGGGAACTAGCGCTCACAGATACGCAGTATTTT. It translates to CATSRELALTDTQYF.

The chain employs TRBV3-1 and TRBJ2-5; D is perhaps TRBD2 (6 bases). Germline V gene sequence: CDR1 LGHDT, CDR2 YNNKEL (reference sequence). CDR3 size: 18 residues. V dropped 1 base and J dropped 10 bases, with 28 bases sitting between them. CDR3 sequence (DNA): TGTGCCAGCAGCCAAGTGGGGTTGGTGGCGGGGAGGCGTTATGACCAGTACTTC. Its protein is CASSQVGLVAGRRYDQYF.

The chain uses TRBV29-1 and TRBJ2-5; unclear D gene. The germline V and J ends were trimmed by 4 bases and 2 bases, with 8 bases remaining between them. This CDR3 is built from 12 residues. Per the germline V gene, CDR1 is SQVTM and CDR2 is ANQGSEA. CDR3 residues: CSVVRQQETQYF. DNA of the CDR3: TGCAGCGTTGTTCGGCAGCAAGAGACCCAGTACTTC.

This sequence joins TRBV29-1 and TRBJ2-7, with 9 bases identical to TRBD1. With 6 bases clipped from V and 5 bases from J, the junction kept 8 bases outside the gene matches. The CDR3 extends over 13 amino acids. Germline CDR1 is SQVTM and CDR2 is ANQGSEA. In nucleotides, the CDR3 is TGCAGCGTCCGGGACAGGGTTGTCCACGAGCAGTACTTC. Translated: CSVRDRVVHEQYF.

The gene calls are TRBV12-3 or TRBV12-4 and TRBJ2-5; TRBD2 is a possible D gene (7 bases). The CDR3 sequence is 15 residues long. The V end was cut by 0 bases, the J end by 5 bases, with 13 bases between. The CDR3 loop reads CASSLAGAGGETQYF. CDR3 coding DNA: TGTGCCAGCAGTTTAGCGGGGGCCGGGGGGGAGACCCAGTACTTC.

This chain connects TRBV5-4 to TRBJ2-1; possibly TRBD2 for D (5 bases). The germline gives CDR1 SGHNT, CDR2 YYREEE (reference sequence). There are 13 residues in the CDR3. V lost 6 bases and J 5 bases, leaving 12 bases between the germline ends. CDR3 sequence reads: CASNREGNNEQFF. The CDR3 DNA reads as TGTGCCAGCAATCGAGAGGGAAACAATGAGCAGTTCTTC.

This chain uses TRBV27 with TRBJ2-1; 10 bases fit TRBD2. Germline V gene sequence: CDR1 MNHEY, CDR2 SMNVEV (reference sequence). V lost 3 bases to trimming and J lost 7 bases; unmatched junction nucleotides: 9. The CDR3 extends over 16 amino acids. This CDR3 reads CASSFEALAGVNEQFF. The CDR3 region has the DNA TGTGCCAGCAGTTTTGAGGCTCTAGCGGGAGTAAATGAGCAGTTCTTC.

The V call is TRBV29-1, the J call TRBJ2-3, with TRBD2 matching over 8 bases. CDR1 SQVTM and CDR2 ANQGSEA come from the germline V gene. V shed 8 bases and J 0 bases; nucleotides not matched to a gene: 7. The CDR3 runs 14 residues. Here the CDR3 DNA reads TGCAGCTCTTCCGGGAGGGGAAGCACAGATACGCAGTATTTT. Its translation: CSSSGRGSTDTQYF.

V is TRBV5-6 and J is TRBJ1-2, with no clear D. Trimming left V 7 bases short and J 3 bases short, with 13 bases between. Germline loops: CDR1 SGHDT, CDR2 YYEEEE. The CDR3 consists of 13 residues. Written as DNA, the CDR3 is TGTGCCAGCGTAAACCCGGTGGACTATGGCTACACCTTC. This encodes CASVNPVDYGYTF.

The chain is built from TRBV7-9 and TRBJ2-1; TRBD2 agrees at 11 bases. CDR1 is SEHNR, CDR2 FQNEAQ, per germline (reference sequence). V gave up 3 bases and J gave up 10 bases; unmatched junction bases: 5. CDR3 length: 14 amino acids. The DNA of the CDR3 is TGTGCCAGCAGCTTGGGACTAGCGGCCTCGGAGCAGTTCTTC. Protein sequence: CASSLGLAASEQFF.

The chain combines TRBV28 with TRBJ2-1; 11 positions agree with TRBD1. The length of the CDR3 is 15 residues. J lost 10 bases, V lost 3 bases, and 8 bases had no gene match. CDR1 is MDHEN and CDR2 is SYDVKM in the germline V gene. CDR3 DNA: TGTGCCAGCAGTTTTCCCGGGACAGGGGGTGGGGAGCAGTTCTTC. This encodes CASSFPGTGGGEQFF.

The rearrangement uses TRBV20-1 and TRBJ2-5; 9 nucleotides match TRBD2. V lost 5 bases and J lost 5; bases outside the gene matches: 12. The CDR3 covers 15 residues. CDR1 is DFQATT and CDR2 is SNEGSKA in the germline V gene (reference sequence). CDR3 in DNA: TGCAGTGCTTACAATAGCGGGAGTATCACGGAGACCCAGTACTTC. It is translated as CSAYNSGSITETQYF.

The V and J genes are TRBV12-3 or TRBV12-4 and TRBJ1-1; TRBD1 might be the D (6 bases). This CDR3 has 13 amino acids. V was pared by 10 bases and J by 1 base, with 13 bases between. The chain's CDR3 is CATKGGWNTEAFF. CDR3 DNA sequence: TGTGCCACTAAAGGGGGGTGGAACACTGAAGCTTTCTTT.

This chain joins TRBV12-3 or TRBV12-4 and TRBJ2-7; no definite D call. There are 15 residues in the CDR3. V was trimmed by 1 base and J by 2 bases, leaving 12 bases between them. The chain's CDR3 is CASSLDQSYTYEQYF. In nucleotides, the CDR3 is TGTGCCAGCAGTTTAGACCAGTCCTATACCTACGAGCAGTACTTC.

The table lists this clonotype with a count of one. The V and J genes are TRBV7-2 and TRBJ1-3; 7 nucleotides line up with TRBD1. Trimming at V came to 4 bases and at J to 1 base, leaving 1 base not matched to a gene. This CDR3 comprises 14 residues. Germline V CDR1 and CDR2: SGHTA, FQGNSA. The CDR3 spells CASSSRGSGNTIYF. The CDR3 DNA reads TGTGCCAGCAGCTCCAGGGGGTCTGGAAACACCATATATTTT.

The CDR3 spells CASSPPSVGRNTEAFF. Here the CDR3 DNA reads TGTGCCAGCTCACCGCCCAGCGTGGGGCGGAACACTGAAGCTTTCTTT. This chain uses TRBV18 with TRBJ1-1, with D tentatively TRBD1 (5 bases). The V end was cut by 3 bases, the J end by 1 base, with 15 bases between. Per the germline V gene, CDR1 is KGHSH and CDR2 is LQKENI. The CDR3 runs to 16 residues.

V usage is TRBV7-9 and J usage is TRBJ2-5; D possibly corresponds to TRBD1 (6 bases). Germline V gene sequence: CDR1 SEHNR, CDR2 FQNEAQ (reference sequence). The CDR3 sequence is 14 residues long. V was clipped by 3 bases and J by 4 bases, with 12 bases between them. For the CDR3, the DNA is TGTGCCAGCAGCTTGCTACAGGGACGAGAGACCCAGTACTTC. Protein product: CASSLLQGRETQYF.

The J gene is TRBJ2-1, the V gene TRBV11-1, with 10 bases fitting TRBD1. Germline V gives CDR1 SGHAT, CDR2 FQDESV (reference sequence). CDR3 length equals 20 residues. The V gene end was trimmed by 5 bases and the J gene end by 3 bases; junction bases not matched to a gene: 19. CDR3 sequence: CASSPRQGAYEGSLYNEQFF. The CDR3 bases are TGTGCCAGCAGCCCCCGACAGGGGGCCTACGAGGGGTCCCTCTACAATGAGCAGTTCTTC.

The chain recombines TRBV6-5 with TRBJ2-3; TRBD1 is a possible D gene (6 bases). The CDR3 has 15 amino acids. Germline CDR1 is MNHEY and CDR2 is SVGAGI. V lost 6 bases and J 0 bases, leaving 13 bases between the germline ends. The CDR3 sequence: CASRFQGSSTDTQYF. CDR3 nucleotide sequence: TGTGCCAGCAGGTTCCAGGGGAGTAGCACAGATACGCAGTATTTT.

The genes are TRBV28 and TRBJ2-1; 11 bases fit TRBD2. V shed 6 bases, J shed 7 bases, and the junction held 2 bases outside the gene matches. The CDR3 totals 13 residues. CDR1 and CDR2 from the germline V gene are MDHEN and SYDVKM. In DNA form, the CDR3 reads TGTGCCAGCAGGGGACTAGCGGCTAATGAGCAGTTCTTC. This gives the protein CASRGLAANEQFF.

The rearrangement uses TRBV3-1 and TRBJ2-7; 7 bases match TRBD1. The V gene end was trimmed by 0 bases and the J gene end by 3 bases; junction bases not matched to a gene: 5. The CDR3 is 15 amino acids. Germline lookup yields CDR1 LGHDT and CDR2 YNNKEL (reference sequence). The CDR3 nucleotides are TGTGCCAGCAGCCAAGATCTGACAGGGAGCTACGAGCAGTACTTC. Residues: CASSQDLTGSYEQYF.